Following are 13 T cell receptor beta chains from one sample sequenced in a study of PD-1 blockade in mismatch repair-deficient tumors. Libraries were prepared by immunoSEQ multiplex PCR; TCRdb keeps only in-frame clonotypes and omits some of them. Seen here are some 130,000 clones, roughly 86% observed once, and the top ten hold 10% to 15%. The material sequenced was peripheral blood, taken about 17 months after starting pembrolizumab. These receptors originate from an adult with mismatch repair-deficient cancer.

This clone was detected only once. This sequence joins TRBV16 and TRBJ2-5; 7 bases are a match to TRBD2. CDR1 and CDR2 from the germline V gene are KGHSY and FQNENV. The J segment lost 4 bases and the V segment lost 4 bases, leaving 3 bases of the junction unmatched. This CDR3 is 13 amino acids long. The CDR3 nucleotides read TGTGCCAGCAGCCTCCCGGGGGGAGAGACCCAGTACTTC. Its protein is CASSLPGGETQYF. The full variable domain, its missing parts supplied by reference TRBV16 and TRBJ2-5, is GEEVAQTPKHLVRGEGQKAKLYCAPIKGHSYVFWYQQVLKNEFKFLISFQNENVFDETGMPKERFSAKCLPNSPCSLEIQATKLEDSAVYFCASSLPGGETQYFGPGTRLLVL.

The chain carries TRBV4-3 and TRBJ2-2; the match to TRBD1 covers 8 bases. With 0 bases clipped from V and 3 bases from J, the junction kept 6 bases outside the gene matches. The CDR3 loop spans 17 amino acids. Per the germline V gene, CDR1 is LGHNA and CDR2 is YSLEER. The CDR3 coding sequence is TGCGCCAGCAGCCAAGATCTTGGGACAGGCGACACCGGGGAGCTGTTTTTT. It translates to CASSQDLGTGDTGELFF.

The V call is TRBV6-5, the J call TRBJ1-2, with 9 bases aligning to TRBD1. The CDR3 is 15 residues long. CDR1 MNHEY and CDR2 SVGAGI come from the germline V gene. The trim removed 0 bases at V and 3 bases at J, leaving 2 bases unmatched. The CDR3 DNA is TGTGCCAGCAGTTACTCGGGACAGGGTGACTATGGCTACACCTTC. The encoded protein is CASSYSGQGDYGYTF.

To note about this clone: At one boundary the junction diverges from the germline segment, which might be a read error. This CDR3 reads CASSFYSHNEQFF. CDR3 sequence (DNA): TGTGCCAGCAGCTTTTACTCCCACAATGAGCAGTTCTTC. The genes are TRBV13 and TRBJ2-1; unclear D gene. Germline loops: CDR1 PRHDT, CDR2 FYEKMQ (reference sequence). The CDR3 spans 13 residues. Based on the CDR3 plus reference TRBV13 and TRBJ2-1, the full variable domain is AAGVIQSPRHLIKEKRETATLKCYPIPRHDTVYWYQQGPGQDPQFLISFYEKMQSDKGSIPDRFSAQQFSDYHSELNMSSLELGDSALYFCASSFYSHNEQFFGPGTRLTVL.

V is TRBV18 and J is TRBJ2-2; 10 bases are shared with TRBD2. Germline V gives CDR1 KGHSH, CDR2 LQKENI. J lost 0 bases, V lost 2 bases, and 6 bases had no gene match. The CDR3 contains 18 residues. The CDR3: CASSPSLAGDANTGELFF. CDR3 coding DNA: TGTGCCAGCTCACCAAGTCTAGCGGGGGACGCGAACACCGGGGAGCTGTTTTTT.

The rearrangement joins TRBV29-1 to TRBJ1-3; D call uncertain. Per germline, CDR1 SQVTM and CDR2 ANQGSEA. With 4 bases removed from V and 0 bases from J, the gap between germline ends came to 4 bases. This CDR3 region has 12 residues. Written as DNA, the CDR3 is TGCAGCGTTGCCAACTCTGGAAACACCATATATTTT. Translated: CSVANSGNTIYF.

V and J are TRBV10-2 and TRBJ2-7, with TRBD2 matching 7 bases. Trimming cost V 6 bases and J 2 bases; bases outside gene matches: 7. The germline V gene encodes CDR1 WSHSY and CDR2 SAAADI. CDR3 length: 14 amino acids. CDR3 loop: CASSLPGLTYEQYF. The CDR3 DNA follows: TGCGCCAGCAGCCTACCGGGACTAACCTACGAGCAGTACTTC.

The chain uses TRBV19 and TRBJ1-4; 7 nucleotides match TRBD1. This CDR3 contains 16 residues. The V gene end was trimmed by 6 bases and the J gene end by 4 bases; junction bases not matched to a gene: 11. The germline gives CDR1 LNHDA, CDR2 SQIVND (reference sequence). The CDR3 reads CASSSLGTAVNEKLFF. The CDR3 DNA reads TGTGCCAGTAGCAGCCTCGGGACAGCTGTTAATGAAAAACTGTTTTTT.

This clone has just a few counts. This CDR3 is CASSQDGAGQSSGANVLTF. The DNA of the CDR3 is TGTGCCAGCAGCCAAGATGGGGCAGGCCAGAGCTCTGGGGCCAACGTCCTGACTTTC. This rearrangement joins TRBV4-2 to TRBJ2-6; perhaps TRBD1 as D (5 bases). Germline loops: CDR1 LGHNA, CDR2 YNFKEQ. V was pared by 0 bases and J by 0 bases, with 15 bases between. This CDR3 region has 19 residues.

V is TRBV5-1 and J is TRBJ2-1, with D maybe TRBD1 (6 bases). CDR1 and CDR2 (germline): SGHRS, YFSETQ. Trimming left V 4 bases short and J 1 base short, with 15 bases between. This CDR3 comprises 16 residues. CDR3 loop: CASSPTQGSSYNEQFF. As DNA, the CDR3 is TGCGCCAGCAGCCCCACCCAGGGGAGTTCCTACAATGAGCAGTTCTTC.

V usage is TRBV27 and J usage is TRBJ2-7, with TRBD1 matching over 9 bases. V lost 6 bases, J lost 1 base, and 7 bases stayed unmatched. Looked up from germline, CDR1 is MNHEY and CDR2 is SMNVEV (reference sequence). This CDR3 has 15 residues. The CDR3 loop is CASSSSGTGSYEQYF. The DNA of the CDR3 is TGTGCCAGCAGCTCGTCCGGGACAGGGTCCTACGAGCAGTACTTC.

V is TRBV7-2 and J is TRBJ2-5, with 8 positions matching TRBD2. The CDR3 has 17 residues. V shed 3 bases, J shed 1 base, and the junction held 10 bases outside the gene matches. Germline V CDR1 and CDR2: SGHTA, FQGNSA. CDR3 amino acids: CASSLAEREFRQETQYF. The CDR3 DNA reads TGTGCCAGCAGCTTGGCCGAGCGGGAGTTTCGCCAAGAGACCCAGTACTTC. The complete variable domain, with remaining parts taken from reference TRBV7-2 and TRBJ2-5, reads GAGVSQSPSNKVTEKGKDVELRCDPISGHTALYWYRQSLGQGLEFLIYFQGNSAPDKSGLPSDRFSAERTGGSVSTLTIQRTQQEDSAVYLCASSLAEREFRQETQYFGPGTRLLVL.

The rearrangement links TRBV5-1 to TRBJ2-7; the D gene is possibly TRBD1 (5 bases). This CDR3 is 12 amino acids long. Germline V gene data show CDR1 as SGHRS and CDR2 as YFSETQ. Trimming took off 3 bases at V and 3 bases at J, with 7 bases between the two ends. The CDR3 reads CASSSQGYEQYF. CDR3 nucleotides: TGCGCCAGCAGCTCGCAGGGCTACGAGCAGTACTTC.